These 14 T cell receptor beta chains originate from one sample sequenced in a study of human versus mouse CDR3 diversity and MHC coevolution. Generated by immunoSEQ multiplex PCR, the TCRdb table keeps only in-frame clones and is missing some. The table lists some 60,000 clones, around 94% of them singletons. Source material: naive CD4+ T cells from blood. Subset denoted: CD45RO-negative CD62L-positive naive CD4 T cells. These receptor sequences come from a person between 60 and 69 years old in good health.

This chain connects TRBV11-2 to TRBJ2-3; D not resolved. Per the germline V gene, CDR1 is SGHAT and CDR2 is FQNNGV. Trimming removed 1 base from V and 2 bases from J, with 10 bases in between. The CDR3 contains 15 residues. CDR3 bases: TGTGCCAGCAGCTTAGTTGGCGGTAACACAGATACGCAGTATTTT. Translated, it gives CASSLVGGNTDTQYF.

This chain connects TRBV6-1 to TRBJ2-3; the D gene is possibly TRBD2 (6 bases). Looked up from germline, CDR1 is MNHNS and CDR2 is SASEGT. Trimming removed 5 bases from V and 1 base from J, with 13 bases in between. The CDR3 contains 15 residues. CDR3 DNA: TGTGCCAGCAGTCCTAGAGGGAGGCGCACAGATACGCAGTATTTT. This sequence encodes CASSPRGRRTDTQYF.

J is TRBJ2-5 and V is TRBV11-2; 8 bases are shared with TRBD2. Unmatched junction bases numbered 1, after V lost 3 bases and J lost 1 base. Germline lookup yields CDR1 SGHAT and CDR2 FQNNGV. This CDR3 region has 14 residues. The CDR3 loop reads CASSFGGAQETQYF. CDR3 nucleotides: TGTGCCAGCAGCTTCGGGGGGGCCCAAGAGACCCAGTACTTC.

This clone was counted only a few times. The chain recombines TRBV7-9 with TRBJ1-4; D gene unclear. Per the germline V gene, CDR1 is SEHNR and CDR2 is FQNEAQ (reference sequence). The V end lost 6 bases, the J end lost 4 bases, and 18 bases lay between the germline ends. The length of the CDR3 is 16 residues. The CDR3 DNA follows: TGTGCCAGCAGTCAAGGCGGGTCGCGGGTTAATGAAAAACTGTTTTTT. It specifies CASSQGGSRVNEKLFF.

The CDR3 DNA follows: TGTGCCAGTACGCCGGACAGGGGATGGTCCCAGCATTTT. It yields the protein CASTPDRGWSQHF. The chain is built from TRBV19 and TRBJ1-5, with TRBD1 matching over 9 bases. This CDR3 is 13 amino acids long. Germline-derived CDR1 and CDR2 are LNHDA and SQIVND (reference sequence). The V gene end was trimmed by 7 bases and the J gene end by 11 bases; junction bases not matched to a gene: 9.

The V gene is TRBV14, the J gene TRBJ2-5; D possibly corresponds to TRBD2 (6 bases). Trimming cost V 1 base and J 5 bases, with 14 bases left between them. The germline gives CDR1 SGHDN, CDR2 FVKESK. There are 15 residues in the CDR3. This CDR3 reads CASSQALGGSETQYF. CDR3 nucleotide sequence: TGTGCCAGCAGCCAAGCTCTCGGAGGGAGCGAGACCCAGTACTTC.

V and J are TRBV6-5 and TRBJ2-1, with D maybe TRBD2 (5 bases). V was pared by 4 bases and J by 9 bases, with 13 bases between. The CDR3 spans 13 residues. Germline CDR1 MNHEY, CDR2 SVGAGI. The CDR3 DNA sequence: TGTGCCAGCAGTTCCCATAGGGAGCTTGAGCAGTTCTTC. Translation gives CASSSHRELEQFF.

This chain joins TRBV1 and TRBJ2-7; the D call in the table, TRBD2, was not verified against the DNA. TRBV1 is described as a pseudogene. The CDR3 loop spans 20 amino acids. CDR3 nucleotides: TGCACCAGCAGCCAAGGGCGATGGACTAGCGGGAGAGGAGATTTGGGAGAGCAGTACTTC. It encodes CTSSQGRWTSGRGDLGEQYF.

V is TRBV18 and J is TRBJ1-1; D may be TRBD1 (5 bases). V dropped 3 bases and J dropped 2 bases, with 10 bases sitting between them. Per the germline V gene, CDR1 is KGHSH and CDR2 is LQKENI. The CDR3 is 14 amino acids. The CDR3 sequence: CASSPQRDNTEAFF. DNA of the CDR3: TGTGCCAGCTCACCCCAGCGGGACAACACTGAAGCTTTCTTT. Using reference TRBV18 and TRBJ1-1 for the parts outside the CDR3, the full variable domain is NAGVMQNPRHLVRRRGQEARLRCSPMKGHSHVYWYRQLPEEGLKFMVYLQKENIIDESGMPKERFSAEFPKEGPSILRIQQVVRGDSAAYFCASSPQRDNTEAFFGQGTRLTVV.

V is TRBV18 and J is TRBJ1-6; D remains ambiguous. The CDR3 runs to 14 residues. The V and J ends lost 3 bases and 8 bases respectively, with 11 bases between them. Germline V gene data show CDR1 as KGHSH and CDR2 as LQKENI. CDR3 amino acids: CASSPRQEDSPLHF. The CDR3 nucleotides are TGTGCCAGCTCACCTCGACAAGAAGATTCACCCCTCCACTTT.

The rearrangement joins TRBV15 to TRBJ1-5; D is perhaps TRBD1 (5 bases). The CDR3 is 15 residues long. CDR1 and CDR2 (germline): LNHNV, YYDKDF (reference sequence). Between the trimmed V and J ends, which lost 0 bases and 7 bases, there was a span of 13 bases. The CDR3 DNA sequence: TGTGCCACCAGCAGAGATTTAGGGGTGGCGCAGCCCCAGCATTTT. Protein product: CATSRDLGVAQPQHF.

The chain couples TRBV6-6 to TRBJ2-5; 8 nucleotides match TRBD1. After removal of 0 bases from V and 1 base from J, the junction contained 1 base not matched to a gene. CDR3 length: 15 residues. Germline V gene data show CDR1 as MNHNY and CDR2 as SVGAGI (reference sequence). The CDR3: CASSYSTGAQETQYF. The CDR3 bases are TGTGCCAGCAGTTACTCGACAGGGGCCCAAGAGACCCAGTACTTC.

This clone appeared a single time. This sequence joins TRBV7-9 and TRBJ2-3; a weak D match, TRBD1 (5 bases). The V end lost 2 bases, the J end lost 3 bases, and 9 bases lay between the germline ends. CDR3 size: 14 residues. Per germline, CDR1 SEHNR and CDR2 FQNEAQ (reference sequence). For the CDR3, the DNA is TGTGCCAGCAGCTTAACCCAGGGTACAGATACGCAGTATTTT. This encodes CASSLTQGTDTQYF.

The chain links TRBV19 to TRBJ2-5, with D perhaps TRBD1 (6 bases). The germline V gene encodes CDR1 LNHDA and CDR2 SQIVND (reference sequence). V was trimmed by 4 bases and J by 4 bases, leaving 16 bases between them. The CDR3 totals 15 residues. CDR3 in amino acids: CASSTTGKGGETQYF. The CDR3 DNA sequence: TGTGCCAGTAGTACTACAGGGAAGGGTGGAGAGACCCAGTACTTC.